This T cell receptor beta chain was obtained from a study of T cells in Graves' hyperthyroidism and ophthalmopathy. Amplified regions were TCR beta CDR3 sequences from RNA transcripts. In the first-round RT-PCR of the TCR CDR3, the HTBI primer set was used. TCRdb reprocessed the multiplex PCR reads with MiXCR, giving one entry per CDR3 protein. The sample includes about 350,000 distinct CDR3 sequences, about 14% of them seen just once. This clonotype was observed many times. Its specificity is unknown. Together with thyroid ultrasound, orbital computed tomography, serum thyroxine and TRAb, clinical symptoms were used for diagnoses. The CDR3 runs to 18 residues. Looked up from germline, CDR1 is LNHNV and CDR2 is YYDKDF (reference sequence). Trimming removed 0 bases from V and 3 bases from J; junction bases left unmatched: 6. General observations from the study: Blood also held most thyroid clonotypes expanded beyond 0.001. Using 13 V-J features, a model discriminated ophthalmopathy from stable hyperthyroidism.

What was sequenced was blood. The chain joins TRBV15 to TRBJ2-4, with 12 nucleotides matching TRBD2. The clonotype comes from a woman in her 30s with Graves' hyperthyroidism. CDR3 nucleotides: TGTGCCACCAGCAGAGATCGACTAGCGGGAGTAGGCAAAAACATTCAGTACTTC. Translation: CATSRDRLAGVGKNIQYF.